The 12 T cell receptor beta chains presented below share a single source sample, sequenced in a study of blood T cells in healthy people across ages. With a J-beta primer mix and a sample-barcoded 5' primer, a second PCR ran roughly 6 to 11 cycles. TCRdb processed the 5' RACE reads anew with MiXCR; each CDR3 protein has one entry. Of 950,000 to 1,200,000 distinct CDR3 sequences listed, more than 30% are singletons. Sequencing was performed on blood. The receptors originated from a man younger than 35 in good health.

The V call is TRBV10-3, the J call TRBJ1-5; 11 bases are a match to TRBD1. CDR1 ENHRY and CDR2 SYGVKD come from the germline V gene. The CDR3 length is 16 residues. V was pared by 0 bases and J by 6 bases, with 4 bases of the junction left unmatched. Here the CDR3 reads CAISESRTGGFQPQHF. In DNA form, the CDR3 reads TGTGCCATCAGTGAGTCGCGGACAGGGGGCTTTCAGCCCCAGCATTTT.

The chain is built from TRBV28 and TRBJ2-7; D gene uncertain. The CDR3 is 13 residues long. The V gene's germline CDR1 is MDHEN and CDR2 SYDVKM. V shed 0 bases and J shed 7 bases, with 10 bases lying between them. CDR3 residues: CASSLCRKCEQYF. The CDR3 coding sequence is TGTGCCAGCAGTTTATGCCGGAAATGTGAGCAGTACTTC.

This clonotype was seen a few times. The chain uses TRBV20-1 and TRBJ1-1; D call uncertain. The V gene's germline CDR1 is DFQATT and CDR2 SNEGSKA (reference sequence). The CDR3 totals 8 residues. V was clipped by 5 bases and J by 10 bases, with 5 bases between them. The CDR3 spells CSAGRAFF. CDR3 DNA: TGCAGTGCTGGTAGAGCTTTCTTT.

This clonotype was seen more than once but under ten times. The chain carries TRBV4-3 and TRBJ1-4; unclear D gene. The CDR3 has 16 amino acids. V dropped 0 bases and J dropped 5 bases, with 13 bases sitting between them. Per germline, CDR1 LGHNA and CDR2 YSLEER. The CDR3 bases are TGCGCCAGCAGCCAAGATTTCAATATCCGGAATGAAAAACTGTTTTTT. Amino acid sequence: CASSQDFNIRNEKLFF.

This clonotype was counted between two and nine times. The chain couples TRBV4-1 to TRBJ1-4; perhaps TRBD1 as D (5 bases). Trimming removed 2 bases from V and 7 bases from J, with 14 bases in between. Germline V lookup: CDR1 MGHRA, CDR2 YSYEKL. The CDR3 length is 15 residues. The DNA for the CDR3 is TGCGCCAGCAGCCAACCAGGAGGGAGGGGTGAAAAACTGTTTTTT. Amino acids: CASSQPGGRGEKLFF.

The chain combines TRBV9 with TRBJ1-3, with no clear D. Germline-derived CDR1 and CDR2 are SGDLS and YYNGEE. The CDR3 consists of 12 residues. Trimming shortened V by 7 bases and J by 4 bases, and 9 bases separated the two germline ends. The CDR3 DNA follows: TGTGCCAGCGGGGATACCGGAAACACCATATATTTT. It encodes CASGDTGNTIYF.

The chain couples TRBV12-3 or TRBV12-4 to TRBJ1-1; TRBD1 matches 7 bases. Unmatched junction bases numbered 10, after V lost 9 bases and J lost 3 bases. This CDR3 contains 14 residues. The CDR3 reads CASSGGSRDTEAFF. DNA of the CDR3: TGTGCCAGTTCAGGGGGGTCGAGGGACACTGAAGCTTTCTTT.

This clonotype was detected only a few times. The J gene is TRBJ1-4, the V gene TRBV13; D uncertain. The V end lost 3 bases, the J end lost 0 bases, and 8 bases lay between the germline ends. The V gene's germline CDR1 is PRHDT and CDR2 FYEKMQ (reference sequence). The CDR3 is 15 amino acids. Here the CDR3 reads CASSFGQATNEKLFF. The CDR3 region has the DNA TGTGCCAGCAGCTTTGGTCAGGCAACTAATGAAAAACTGTTTTTT.

The rearrangement uses TRBV7-9 and TRBJ2-2; D is unresolved. The germline V and J ends were trimmed by 2 bases and 4 bases, with 8 bases remaining between them. The CDR3 covers 14 residues. Germline values: CDR1 SEHNR, CDR2 FQNEAQ (reference sequence). CDR3 sequence reads: CASSLSGSTGELFF. Written as DNA, the CDR3 is TGTGCCAGCAGCTTATCAGGCAGCACCGGGGAGCTGTTTTTT.

A word on this clonotype: A much more abundant neighbour one base away suggests this may be a read error. This chain connects TRBV4-2 to TRBJ2-7; D tentatively reads TRBD1 or TRBD2 (6 bases each). The J call may be in error: the DNA end matches TRBJ2-5 better. The CDR3 totals 17 residues. Germline CDR1 reads LGHNA; CDR2 reads YNFKEQ. Written as DNA, the CDR3 is TGTGCCAGCAGCCAAGATAAGGGGGGCCTATTTGAAGAGACCCAGTACTTC. Protein sequence: CASSQDKGGLFEETQYF.

This clonotype was observed at least ten times. The DNA for the CDR3 is TGTGCCAGCAGCACGTCCGCATCTAGCACAGATACGCAGTATTTT. Amino acids: CASSTSASSTDTQYF. The chain links TRBV7-2 to TRBJ2-3; the D is unclear. CDR1 and CDR2 from the germline V gene are SGHTA and FQGNSA. There are 15 residues in the CDR3. V lost 5 bases to trimming and J lost 0 bases, with 12 bases between them.

This chain links TRBV7-9 with TRBJ1-4, with 10 bases aligning to TRBD1. Germline V lookup: CDR1 SEHNR, CDR2 FQNEAQ (reference sequence). Unmatched junction bases numbered 11, after V lost 5 bases and J lost 8 bases. This CDR3 has 16 amino acids. The CDR3 DNA reads TGTGCCAGCAGCCCCGGACAGGGGGGTCAAAGGGAAAAACTGTTTTTT. Its protein product is CASSPGQGGQREKLFF.